A selection of T cell receptor beta chains follows, all from one sample in a study of shared clonotypes between healthy human individuals. TCRdb's table, derived via immunoSEQ multiplex PCR, lists solely in-frame clones and lacks some. Of 950,000 to 1,100,000 clones detected, 75% to 85% appear once; the ten largest clones hold under 0.8%. Specimen: memory CD4+ T cells from PBMCs. These TCRs come from a man between 18 and 29 years old in good health. Some clones in this sample may be carry-over from other donors' samples. The CDR3 runs from the conserved cysteine through the conserved F or W. Each record gives: J gene, clone size, D gene, V gene, CDR3 protein, CDR3 DNA. D genes are given only for firm matches. Some rows mark clone size as missing; the rest say once, few, many or name a class of expanded clone.

j_call: TRBJ2-7
clone_size: .
d_call: TRBD2
v_call: TRBV5-5
cdr3_aa: CASSPFAGAFGEQYF
cdr3_nt: TGTGCCAGCAGCCCCTTTGCGGGAGCTTTCGGGGAGCAGTACTTC

j_call: TRBJ2-3
clone_size: .
d_call: TRBD2
v_call: TRBV6-1
cdr3_aa: CASSEVAGVTTDTQYF
cdr3_nt: TGTGCCAGCAGTGAAGTGGCGGGAGTCACCACAGATACGCAGTATTTT

j_call: TRBJ2-7
clone_size: few
d_call: TRBD2
v_call: TRBV18
cdr3_aa: CASSPGVTSGRSEQYF
cdr3_nt: TGTGCCAGCTCCCCCGGGGTGACTAGCGGGAGATCCGAGCAGTACTTC

j_call: TRBJ2-1
clone_size: .
d_call: .
v_call: TRBV21-1
cdr3_aa: CASSKAGGHYPYNEQFF
cdr3_nt: TGTGCCAGCAGCAAAGCAGGGGGGCATTACCCCTACAATGAGCAGTTCTTC

j_call: TRBJ1-1
clone_size: .
d_call: .
v_call: TRBV5-8
cdr3_aa: CASSLGTNTEAFF
cdr3_nt: TGTGCCAGCAGCTTGGGTACTAACACTGAAGCTTTCTTT

j_call: TRBJ2-1
clone_size: few
d_call: TRBD1
v_call: TRBV7-2
cdr3_aa: CASSLRDRTTYNEQFF
cdr3_nt: TGTGCCAGCAGCTTGAGGGACAGGACGACTTACAATGAGCAGTTCTTC

j_call: TRBJ2-4
clone_size: .
d_call: TRBD1
v_call: TRBV15
cdr3_aa: CATSGQGAAGKNIQYF
cdr3_nt: TGTGCCACCAGCGGCCAGGGGGCGGCGGGCAAAAACATTCAGTACTTC

j_call: TRBJ2-4
clone_size: .
d_call: TRBD1
v_call: TRBV9
cdr3_aa: CASSRDRGLLNIQYF
cdr3_nt: TGTGCCAGCAGCCGGGACAGGGGGCTTTTGAACATTCAGTACTTC

j_call: TRBJ2-1
clone_size: .
d_call: TRBD1
v_call: TRBV27
cdr3_aa: CASSIETGTGYNEQFF
cdr3_nt: TGTGCCAGCAGTATAGAGACCGGGACAGGCTACAATGAGCAGTTCTTC

j_call: TRBJ1-5
clone_size: .
d_call: .
v_call: TRBV19
cdr3_aa: CASRVGGSNQPQHF
cdr3_nt: TGTGCCAGTAGAGTTGGGGGAAGCAATCAGCCCCAGCATTTT

j_call: TRBJ2-3
clone_size: .
d_call: .
v_call: TRBV2
cdr3_aa: CASSARDTQYF
cdr3_nt: TGTGCCAGCAGCGCCAGGGATACGCAGTATTTT

j_call: TRBJ1-5
clone_size: .
d_call: .
v_call: TRBV28
cdr3_aa: CASSLPPLEFTANQPQHF
cdr3_nt: TGTGCCAGCAGTTTGCCCCCTTTGGAATTTACCGCCAATCAGCCCCAGCATTTT

j_call: TRBJ2-2
clone_size: once
d_call: TRBD2
v_call: TRBV9
cdr3_aa: CASSPQLAGAGELFF
cdr3_nt: TGTGCCAGCAGCCCTCAACTAGCGGGAGCCGGGGAGCTGTTTTTT

j_call: TRBJ2-2
clone_size: once
d_call: TRBD1
v_call: TRBV19
cdr3_aa: CASSSTGTENTGELFF
cdr3_nt: TGTGCCAGTAGTTCTACCGGGACAGAAAACACCGGGGAGCTGTTTTTT

j_call: TRBJ2-2
clone_size: .
d_call: .
v_call: TRBV5-1
cdr3_aa: CASSPEGGAGELFF
cdr3_nt: TGCGCCAGCAGCCCGGAAGGGGGAGCCGGGGAGCTGTTTTTT

j_call: TRBJ2-6
clone_size: .
d_call: TRBD1
v_call: TRBV28
cdr3_aa: CASSPLQGRGSGANVLTF
cdr3_nt: TGTGCCAGCAGTCCGTTACAGGGGCGCGGCTCTGGGGCCAACGTCCTGACTTTC

j_call: TRBJ2-7
clone_size: .
d_call: .
v_call: TRBV29-1
cdr3_aa: CSAWTGEHEQYF
cdr3_nt: TGCAGCGCATGGACTGGGGAGCACGAGCAGTACTTC

j_call: TRBJ2-3
clone_size: few
d_call: .
v_call: TRBV4-2
cdr3_aa: CASSLSTDTQYF
cdr3_nt: TGTGCCAGCAGCCTTAGCACAGATACGCAGTATTTT

j_call: TRBJ2-1
clone_size: once
d_call: TRBD2
v_call: TRBV5-1
cdr3_aa: CASSFLAGSSYNEQFF
cdr3_nt: TGCGCCAGCAGCTTCCTAGCGGGCAGCTCCTACAATGAGCAGTTCTTC

j_call: TRBJ1-1
clone_size: .
d_call: .
v_call: TRBV19
cdr3_aa: CASSVGRNTEAFF
cdr3_nt: TGTGCCAGTAGTGTTGGCCGGAACACTGAAGCTTTCTTT

j_call: TRBJ2-1
clone_size: .
d_call: .
v_call: TRBV29-1
cdr3_aa: CSVADLNEQFF
cdr3_nt: TGCAGCGTAGCAGACCTAAATGAGCAGTTCTTC

j_call: TRBJ2-2
clone_size: .
d_call: TRBD1
v_call: TRBV2
cdr3_aa: CASQEGQGYTGELFF
cdr3_nt: TGTGCCAGCCAAGAAGGACAGGGCTACACCGGGGAGCTGTTTTTT

j_call: TRBJ2-2
clone_size: .
d_call: TRBD2
v_call: TRBV9
cdr3_aa: CASSAAAGANTGELFF
cdr3_nt: TGTGCCAGCAGCGCGGCAGCGGGAGCGAACACCGGGGAGCTGTTTTTT

j_call: TRBJ2-2
clone_size: once
d_call: .
v_call: TRBV9
cdr3_aa: CASSVTVGGELFF
cdr3_nt: TGTGCCAGCAGCGTAACTGTTGGCGGGGAGCTGTTTTTT

j_call: TRBJ1-5
clone_size: .
d_call: .
v_call: TRBV28
cdr3_aa: CASLRANQPQHF
cdr3_nt: TGTGCCAGCCTGAGGGCCAATCAGCCCCAGCATTTT

j_call: TRBJ1-5
clone_size: .
d_call: .
v_call: TRBV6-1
cdr3_aa: CASAPGPRDQPQHF
cdr3_nt: TGTGCCAGCGCGCCGGGACCCAGGGACCAGCCCCAGCATTTT

j_call: TRBJ2-3
clone_size: .
d_call: .
v_call: TRBV10-3
cdr3_aa: CAISENPRGDTQYF
cdr3_nt: TGTGCCATCAGTGAGAATCCTCGTGGAGATACGCAGTATTTT

j_call: TRBJ2-2
clone_size: .
d_call: .
v_call: TRBV7-2
cdr3_aa: CASSRYAGELFF
cdr3_nt: TGTGCCAGCAGCCGTTACGCCGGGGAGCTGTTTTTT

j_call: TRBJ1-5
clone_size: few
d_call: .
v_call: TRBV2
cdr3_aa: CASSDGRGGNQPQHF
cdr3_nt: TGTGCCAGCAGTGATGGAAGAGGCGGCAATCAGCCCCAGCATTTT

j_call: TRBJ2-2
clone_size: .
d_call: .
v_call: TRBV29-1
cdr3_aa: CSVSKQGRIGGELFF
cdr3_nt: TGCAGCGTTTCTAAACAGGGTAGAATTGGCGGGGAGCTGTTTTTT

j_call: TRBJ2-7
clone_size: .
d_call: .
v_call: TRBV28
cdr3_aa: CASSGGPLREQYF
cdr3_nt: TGTGCCAGCAGCGGGGGACCCCTCCGCGAGCAGTACTTC

j_call: TRBJ1-4
clone_size: .
d_call: .
v_call: TRBV5-1
cdr3_aa: CASSLGRVEKLFF
cdr3_nt: TGCGCCAGCAGCTTGGGTCGGGTTGAAAAACTGTTTTTT

j_call: TRBJ1-5
clone_size: .
d_call: TRBD1
v_call: TRBV2
cdr3_aa: CASSGTGGRQPQHF
cdr3_nt: TGTGCCAGCAGTGGCACAGGGGGCAGGCAGCCCCAGCATTTT

j_call: TRBJ2-7
clone_size: .
d_call: .
v_call: TRBV18
cdr3_aa: CASSPGLDTEQYF
cdr3_nt: TGTGCCAGCTCACCGGGGCTGGACACTGAGCAGTACTTC

j_call: TRBJ1-5
clone_size: once
d_call: TRBD1
v_call: TRBV19
cdr3_aa: CASSRGTGWIQPQHF
cdr3_nt: TGTGCCAGTAGTCGTGGGACAGGGTGGATTCAGCCCCAGCATTTT

j_call: TRBJ2-3
clone_size: .
d_call: .
v_call: TRBV9
cdr3_aa: CASSPGGAGRDTQYF
cdr3_nt: TGTGCCAGCAGCCCCGGAGGAGCAGGTCGAGATACGCAGTATTTT

j_call: TRBJ2-7
clone_size: .
d_call: .
v_call: TRBV20-1
cdr3_aa: CSAKEDYEQYF
cdr3_nt: TGCAGTGCTAAGGAAGATTACGAGCAGTACTTC

j_call: TRBJ1-2
clone_size: .
d_call: TRBD1
v_call: TRBV28
cdr3_aa: CASSSHRGRGNYGYTF
cdr3_nt: TGTGCCAGCAGTTCGCACAGGGGGCGCGGTAACTATGGCTACACCTTC

j_call: TRBJ1-3
clone_size: .
d_call: .
v_call: TRBV7-9
cdr3_aa: CASSITRGNTIYF
cdr3_nt: TGTGCCAGCAGCATAACTCGAGGAAACACCATATATTTT

j_call: TRBJ1-4
clone_size: .
d_call: .
v_call: TRBV6-1
cdr3_aa: CASSVPGAGLFF
cdr3_nt: TGTGCCAGCAGTGTTCCGGGGGCAGGACTGTTTTTT

j_call: TRBJ2-2
clone_size: .
d_call: .
v_call: TRBV7-3
cdr3_aa: CASSLTSGYRTGELFF
cdr3_nt: TGTGCCAGCAGCTTAACGTCGGGGTACCGCACCGGGGAGCTGTTTTTT

j_call: TRBJ2-7
clone_size: .
d_call: TRBD1
v_call: TRBV7-9
cdr3_aa: CASSFEQGVAEQYF
cdr3_nt: TGTGCCAGCAGCTTCGAACAGGGGGTCGCCGAGCAGTACTTC

j_call: TRBJ1-2
clone_size: .
d_call: .
v_call: TRBV18
cdr3_aa: CASSPDIGDLGYGYTF
cdr3_nt: TGTGCCAGCTCACCAGACATAGGGGATTTAGGCTATGGCTACACCTTC

j_call: TRBJ1-5
clone_size: many
d_call: .
v_call: TRBV19
cdr3_aa: CASRPDGNSNQPQHF
cdr3_nt: TGTGCCAGTAGACCGGACGGAAATAGCAATCAGCCCCAGCATTTT

j_call: TRBJ1-4
clone_size: .
d_call: .
v_call: TRBV7-9
cdr3_aa: CASSIQQAGGEKLFF
cdr3_nt: TGTGCCAGCAGCATTCAACAGGCGGGGGGTGAAAAACTGTTTTTT

j_call: TRBJ2-7
clone_size: .
d_call: .
v_call: TRBV18
cdr3_aa: CASAITEAYEQYF
cdr3_nt: TGTGCCAGCGCCATAACGGAAGCCTACGAGCAGTACTTC

j_call: TRBJ2-7
clone_size: .
d_call: TRBD2
v_call: TRBV5-6
cdr3_aa: CASSNRGEWKQYF
cdr3_nt: TGTGCCAGCAGCAACCGGGGGGAGTGGAAGCAGTACTTC

j_call: TRBJ2-3
clone_size: .
d_call: .
v_call: TRBV6-1
cdr3_aa: CASSDGTPRRF
cdr3_nt: TGTGCCAGCAGTGATGGGACTCCCCGACGGTTT

j_call: TRBJ2-3
clone_size: .
d_call: .
v_call: TRBV5-4
cdr3_aa: CASSSHLSTDTQYF
cdr3_nt: TGTGCCAGCAGCTCACACCTGAGCACAGATACGCAGTATTTT

j_call: TRBJ2-7
clone_size: .
d_call: TRBD1
v_call: TRBV29-1
cdr3_aa: CSVATGDLYEQYF
cdr3_nt: TGCAGCGTCGCCACAGGGGACCTCTACGAGCAGTACTTC

j_call: TRBJ2-7
clone_size: .
d_call: .
v_call: TRBV27
cdr3_aa: CASSSRDRDLREQYF
cdr3_nt: TGTGCCAGCAGTTCCAGGGACCGGGACTTGCGGGAGCAGTACTTC

j_call: TRBJ2-3
clone_size: .
d_call: TRBD2
v_call: TRBV6-1
cdr3_aa: CASSEVGAGVWTDTQYF
cdr3_nt: TGTGCCAGCAGTGAAGTCGGGGCGGGAGTTTGGACAGATACGCAGTATTTT

j_call: TRBJ1-2
clone_size: .
d_call: TRBD1
v_call: TRBV18
cdr3_aa: CASSQGTGGGGYTF
cdr3_nt: TGTGCCAGCTCACAAGGGACAGGAGGAGGAGGCTACACCTTC

j_call: TRBJ2-1
clone_size: .
d_call: .
v_call: TRBV5-4
cdr3_aa: CASRLEGRVYNEQFF
cdr3_nt: TGTGCCAGCAGACTTGAGGGTAGGGTCTACAATGAGCAGTTCTTC

j_call: TRBJ2-2
clone_size: .
d_call: TRBD2
v_call: TRBV5-1
cdr3_aa: CASSLLQRENTGELFF
cdr3_nt: TGCGCCAGCAGTCTATTGCAGCGGGAGAACACCGGGGAGCTGTTTTTT